Here is one TCR beta chain with its context. Healthy individuals of Caucasian origin from Russia, aged 6 to 90, served as donors. CDR1 and CDR2 (germline): ENHRY, SYGVKD. The V end was cut by 8 bases, the J end by 8 bases, with 24 bases between. The CDR3 totals 15 residues. The second PCR ran 7 to 11 cycles with a sample-barcoded 5' primer and J-beta primers. TCRdb passed the 5' RACE reads through MiXCR, listing each CDR3 protein once. The sample includes around 1,100,000 distinct CDR3 sequences, 35% to 40% of them seen just once. These data belong to a study of blood T cells in healthy people across ages.

Material for sequencing was blood. V is TRBV10-3 and J is TRBJ1-2; the D gene is possibly TRBD1 (6 bases). The source of this sequence is a young man in good health. The CDR3 loop reads CAIHGAQGAQGGYTF. CDR3 bases: TGTGCCATCCATGGCGCGCAGGGAGCCCAGGGGGGCTACACCTTC.